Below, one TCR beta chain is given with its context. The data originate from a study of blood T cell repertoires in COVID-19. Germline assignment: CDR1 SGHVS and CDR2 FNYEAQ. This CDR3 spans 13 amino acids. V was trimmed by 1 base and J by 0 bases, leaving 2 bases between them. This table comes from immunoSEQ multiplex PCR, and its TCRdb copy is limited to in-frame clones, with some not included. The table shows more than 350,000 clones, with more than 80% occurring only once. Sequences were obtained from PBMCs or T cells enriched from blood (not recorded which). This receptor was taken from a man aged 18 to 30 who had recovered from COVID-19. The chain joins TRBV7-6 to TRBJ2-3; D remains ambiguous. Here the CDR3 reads CASSLVSTDTQYF. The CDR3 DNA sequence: TGTGCCAGCAGCTTAGTAAGCACAGATACGCAGTATTTT.